This T cell receptor beta chain was captured in a study of blood T cells in healthy people across ages. Remarks on this clonotype: The target antigen is unknown.

Germline CDR1 SQVTM, CDR2 ANQGSEA. This CDR3 region has 13 residues. The ends were cut back, 3 bases at V and 11 bases at J, with 19 bases in the middle. Then a second PCR, running about 6 to 12 cycles, was carried out with a sample-barcoded 5' primer and a J-beta primer mix. Paired-end reads containing CDR3 totaled no fewer than 3 million for each sample. TCRdb analysed the 5' RACE reads with MiXCR anew, one entry per CDR3 protein. The top ten clones hold roughly 12% of a sample with some 1.6 million distinct CDR3 sequences, roughly a third of them seen once. Study observations and caveats: Observed TCR beta diversity per million T cells went down as age went up. This fall followed a roughly linear course with age. Donor CMV status, an unknown factor, possibly confounded changes in expanded clonotypes.

Material for sequencing was blood. The TCR sequence derives from a woman aged 25 to 39 in good health. The chain employs TRBV29-1 and TRBJ1-1, with unresolved D. CDR3 loop: CSVDLGSPGRAFF. CDR3 nucleotide sequence: TGCAGCGTTGATTTAGGGAGTCCAGGTCGGGCTTTCTTT.